This T cell receptor beta chain is from a study of T cell repertoires in cytomegalovirus infection. About the study: CMV infection and matching HLA type were both indicated by public TCR beta signatures.

TCRdb fed the reads into MiXCR, producing one record per CDR3 protein. Of around 300,000 distinct CDR3 sequences in the sample, 9% to 9.5% were seen once. The sample holds many counts of this clonotype. Its antigen is still unknown. Study results and caveats: Carriers of CMV and the relevant HLA type were discriminated by public TCR beta frequency. Dominating the ex vivo response were TCR beta clonotypes that were CMV-specific and HLA-C-restricted.

CDR3 size: 14 residues. V lost 6 bases, J lost 1 base, and 12 bases lay in between. Germline V gives CDR1 MDHEN, CDR2 SYDVKM. The sequenced sample was PBMCs. The V gene is TRBV28, the J gene TRBJ1-2; no clear D. The clonotype originates from a human donor in good health (CMV status not recorded). Some clones in this sample may be carry-over from other donors' samples. CDR3 residues: CASSYPTHNYGYTF. Written as DNA, the CDR3 is TGTGCCAGCAGCTACCCTACTCATAACTATGGCTACACCTTC.